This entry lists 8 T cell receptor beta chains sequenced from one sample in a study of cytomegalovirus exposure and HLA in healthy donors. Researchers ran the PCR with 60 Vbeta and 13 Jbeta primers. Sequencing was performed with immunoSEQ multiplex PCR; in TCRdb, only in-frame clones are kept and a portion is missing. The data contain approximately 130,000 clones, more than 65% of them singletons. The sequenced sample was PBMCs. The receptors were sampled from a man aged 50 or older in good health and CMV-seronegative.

The CDR3 protein is CASSVGPINEKLFF. The CDR3 nucleotides are TGTGCCAGCAGTGTGGGGCCCATCAATGAAAAACTGTTTTTT. This chain joins TRBV6-1 and TRBJ1-4; weak D call: TRBD1 (5 bases). Trimming stripped 4 bases from V and 5 bases from J, with 11 bases between. The CDR3 length is 14 residues. The germline gives CDR1 MNHNS, CDR2 SASEGT.

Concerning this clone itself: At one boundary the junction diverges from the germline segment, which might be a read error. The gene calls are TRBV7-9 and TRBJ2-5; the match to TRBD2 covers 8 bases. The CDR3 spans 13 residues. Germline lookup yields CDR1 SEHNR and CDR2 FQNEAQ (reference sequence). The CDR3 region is CASRAGAQEAQYF. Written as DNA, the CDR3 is TGTGCCAGCAGAGCGGGGGCTCAAGAGGCCCAGTACTTC. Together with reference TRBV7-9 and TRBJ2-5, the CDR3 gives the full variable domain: DTGVSQNPRHKITKRGQNVTFRCDPISEHNRLYWYRQTLGQGPEFLTYFQNEAQLEKSRLLSDRFSAERPKGSFSTLEIQRTEQGDSAMYLCASRAGAQEAQYFGPGTRLLVL.

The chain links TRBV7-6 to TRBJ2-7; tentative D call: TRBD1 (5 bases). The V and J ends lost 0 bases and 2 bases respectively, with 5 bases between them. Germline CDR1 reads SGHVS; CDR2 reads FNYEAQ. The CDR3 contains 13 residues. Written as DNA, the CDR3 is TGTGCCAGCAGCTTAGCCAGGGCCTACGAGCAGTACTTC. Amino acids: CASSLARAYEQYF.

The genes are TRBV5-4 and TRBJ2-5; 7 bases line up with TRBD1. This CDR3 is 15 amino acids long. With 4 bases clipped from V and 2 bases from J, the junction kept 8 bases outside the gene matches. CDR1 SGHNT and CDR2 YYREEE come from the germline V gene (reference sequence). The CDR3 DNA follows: TGTGCCAGCAGCCAAAACAGGGGAACGCAAGAGACCCAGTACTTC. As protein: CASSQNRGTQETQYF. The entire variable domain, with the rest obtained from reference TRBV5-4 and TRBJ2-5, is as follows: ETGVTQSPTHLIKTRGQQVTLRCSSQSGHNTVSWYQQALGQGPQFIFQYYREEENGRGNFPPRFSGLQFPNYSSELNVNALELDDSALYLCASSQNRGTQETQYFGPGTRLLVL.

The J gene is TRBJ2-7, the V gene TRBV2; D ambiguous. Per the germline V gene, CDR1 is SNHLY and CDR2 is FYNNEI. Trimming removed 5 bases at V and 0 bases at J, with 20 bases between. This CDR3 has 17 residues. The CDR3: CASSPSIREYHSYEQYF. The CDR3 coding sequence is TGTGCCAGCAGTCCTTCAATCCGAGAGTATCACTCCTACGAGCAGTACTTC.

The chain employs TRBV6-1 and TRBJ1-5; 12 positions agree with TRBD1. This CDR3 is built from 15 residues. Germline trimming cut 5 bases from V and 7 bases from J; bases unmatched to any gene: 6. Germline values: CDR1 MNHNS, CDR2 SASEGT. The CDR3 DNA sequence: TGTGCCAGCAGTTCCGGGACAGGGGGCGGGCAGCCCCAGCATTTT. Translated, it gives CASSSGTGGGQPQHF.

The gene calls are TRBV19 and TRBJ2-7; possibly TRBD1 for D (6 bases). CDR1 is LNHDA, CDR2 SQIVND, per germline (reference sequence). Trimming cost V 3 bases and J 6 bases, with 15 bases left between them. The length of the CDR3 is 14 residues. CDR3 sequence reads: CASSIQGPGSEQYF. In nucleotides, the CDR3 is TGTGCCAGTAGTATTCAGGGGCCAGGGAGCGAGCAGTACTTC. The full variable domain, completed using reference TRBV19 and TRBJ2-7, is DGGITQSPKYLFRKEGQNVTLSCEQNLNHDAMYWYRQDPGQGLRLIYYSQIVNDFQKGDIAEGYSVSREKKESFPLTVTSAQKNPTAFYLCASSIQGPGSEQYFGPGTRLTVT.

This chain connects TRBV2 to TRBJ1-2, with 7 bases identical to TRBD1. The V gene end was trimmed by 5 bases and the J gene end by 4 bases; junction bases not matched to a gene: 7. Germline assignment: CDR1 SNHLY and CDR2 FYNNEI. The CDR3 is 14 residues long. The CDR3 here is CASSFDRVGYGYTF. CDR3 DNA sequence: TGTGCCAGCAGTTTCGACAGGGTCGGCTATGGCTACACCTTC.